A single sample gave rise to the 21 T cell receptor beta chains below, sequenced in a study of cytomegalovirus exposure and HLA in healthy donors. PCR primers comprised 60 Vbeta and 13 Jbeta primers. Sequenced by immunoSEQ multiplex PCR; TCRdb stores in-frame clones only, minus some. The repertoire consists of over 130,000 clones, with 75% to 90% occurring once and the leading ten covering 1.2%. Material for sequencing was PBMCs. Every receptor here comes from a female donor in good health and CMV-seronegative.

V and J are TRBV5-1 and TRBJ2-7, with 8 nucleotides matching TRBD1. The V gene end was trimmed by 0 bases and the J gene end by 6 bases; junction bases not matched to a gene: 11. The V gene's germline CDR1 is SGHRS and CDR2 YFSETQ. This CDR3 is built from 16 residues. The CDR3 spells CASSLAGGRGRTEQYF. CDR3 bases: TGCGCCAGCAGCTTGGCTGGGGGCAGGGGGCGCACCGAGCAGTACTTC.

The chain has TRBV5-1 and TRBJ2-4; 7 positions agree with TRBD2. This CDR3 is 14 amino acids long. Germline CDR1 SGHRS, CDR2 YFSETQ. J gave up 5 bases and V 7 bases, and 9 bases lay outside the gene matches. The CDR3 loop reads CASASGLGENIQYF. CDR3 nucleotide sequence: TGCGCCAGCGCCTCCGGACTAGGGGAAAACATTCAGTACTTC.

This chain joins TRBV6-1 and TRBJ1-1; no definite D call. The germline V gene has CDR1 MNHNS and CDR2 SASEGT. The V end lost 4 bases, the J end lost 1 base, and 7 bases lay between the germline ends. The CDR3 contains 13 residues. CDR3 sequence: CASSGTRNTEAFF. In DNA form, the CDR3 reads TGTGCCAGCAGTGGAACTAGGAACACTGAAGCTTTCTTT.

V gene TRBV27 combines with J gene TRBJ2-3; D not certain. The V gene's germline CDR1 is MNHEY and CDR2 SMNVEV (reference sequence). CDR3 length: 15 amino acids. V was pared by 2 bases and J by 2 bases, with 11 bases between. The CDR3 protein is CASSLPRVFTDTQYF. For the CDR3, the DNA is TGTGCCAGCAGTTTACCTCGTGTCTTCACAGATACGCAGTATTTT.

CDR3 region: CASSPSRTGGSGNTIYF. The CDR3 DNA is TGTGCCAGCAGTCCTTCGCGAACAGGGGGCTCTGGAAACACCATATATTTT. The chain uses TRBV27 and TRBJ1-3; 8 bases are shared with TRBD1. This CDR3 has 17 residues. CDR1 is MNHEY, CDR2 SMNVEV, per germline (reference sequence). Trimming cost V 5 bases and J 0 bases; bases outside gene matches: 9.

V gene TRBV5-6 combines with J gene TRBJ1-1, with 7 bases lining up with TRBD1. CDR3 size: 15 residues. V shed 5 bases and J 3 bases; nucleotides not matched to a gene: 10. Germline CDR1 reads SGHDT; CDR2 reads YYEEEE. This CDR3 reads CASRRDSSSDTEAFF. DNA of the CDR3: TGTGCCAGCAGGCGGGACAGCAGTTCCGACACTGAAGCTTTCTTT.

Of note for this clone: The conserved phenylalanine or tryptophan normally closing the CDR3 is absent here, so this likely arose from a read error. The chain carries TRBV28 and TRBJ1-2; D unresolved. The CDR3 runs 13 residues. Germline CDR1 reads MDHEN; CDR2 reads SYDVKM. Trimming removed 6 bases from V and 2 bases from J, with 10 bases in between. The CDR3 region is CASSSLPNYGYTL. The CDR3 DNA follows: TGTGCCAGCAGCAGCCTTCCAAACTATGGCTACACCCTC.

The chain has TRBV5-1 and TRBJ1-1; D is unresolved. Trimming left V 7 bases short and J 6 bases short, with 19 bases between. Germline loops: CDR1 SGHRS, CDR2 YFSETQ. The CDR3 is made up of 14 amino acids. The CDR3 is CASRYEIGGPEAFF. CDR3 DNA sequence: TGCGCCAGCCGTTACGAAATAGGCGGGCCTGAAGCTTTCTTT.

The chain couples TRBV5-6 to TRBJ2-7; the match to TRBD2 covers 7 bases. The ends lost 0 bases at V and 3 bases at J; junction bases unmatched: 9. Germline-derived CDR1 and CDR2 are SGHDT and YYEEEE. The CDR3 runs to 16 residues. CDR3 nucleotides: TGTGCCAGCAGCTTGGGACGTAGCGGGCTCGGCTACGAGCAGTACTTC. Translating it yields CASSLGRSGLGYEQYF.

Here the CDR3 reads CASSGETQYF. The CDR3 nucleotides are TGTGCCAGCAGCGGGGAGACCCAGTACTTC. The V and J genes are TRBV28 and TRBJ2-5; no reliable D call. The V end lost 6 bases, the J end lost 5 bases, and 4 bases lay between the germline ends. Germline assignment: CDR1 MDHEN and CDR2 SYDVKM. The CDR3 is 10 residues long.

This clone was seen a single time. The chain joins TRBV11-2 to TRBJ2-7; TRBD1 matches at 9 bases. The V and J ends lost 4 bases and 2 bases, in that order; junction bases with no gene match: 6. This CDR3 is 15 amino acids long. CDR1 and CDR2 from the germline V gene are SGHAT and FQNNGV. The CDR3 region is CASSSGQGRAYEQYF. The CDR3 region has the DNA TGTGCCAGCAGCTCTGGACAGGGGAGGGCCTACGAGCAGTACTTC.

This chain uses TRBV28 with TRBJ1-1, with 8 bases matching TRBD1. V shed 7 bases, J shed 10 bases, and the junction held 11 bases outside the gene matches. Germline lookup yields CDR1 MDHEN and CDR2 SYDVKM. This CDR3 comprises 13 residues. CDR3: CASISDRVRGAFF. CDR3 bases: TGTGCCAGCATCTCGGACAGGGTACGAGGAGCTTTCTTT.

V and J are TRBV30 and TRBJ1-1, with TRBD1 as a possible D gene (6 bases). Germline CDR1 reads GTSNPN; CDR2 reads SVGIG (reference sequence). This CDR3 has 14 residues. Trimming removed 6 bases from V and 0 bases from J, with 14 bases in between. The CDR3 sequence: CACNRETVNTEAFF. CDR3 bases: TGTGCCTGTAACAGGGAGACGGTGAACACTGAAGCTTTCTTT.

This clone turned up a few times. This chain uses TRBV30 with TRBJ2-5; D is unclear. The J call may be in error: the DNA end matches TRBJ2-7 better. Per germline, CDR1 GTSNPN and CDR2 SVGIG (reference sequence). The CDR3 is made up of 12 amino acids. CDR3 DNA: TGTGCCTGGAGTGTAGATTTTTACGAGCAGTACTTC. This translates into CAWSVDFYEQYF.

The chain joins TRBV11-3 to TRBJ2-1; 10 positions match TRBD1. Germline loops: CDR1 SGHNT, CDR2 YENEEA. The CDR3 is 15 amino acids. The V segment lost 3 bases and the J segment 2 bases; nucleotides outside the gene matches: 1. The CDR3 coding sequence is TGTGCCAGCAGCTTGGGACAGGGGACCTACAATGAGCAGTTCTTC. As protein: CASSLGQGTYNEQFF. Full variable domain (missing parts from reference TRBV11-3 and TRBJ2-1): EAGVVQSPRYKIIEKKQPVAFWCNPISGHNTLYWYLQNLGQGPELLIRYENEEAVDDSQLPKDRFSAERLKGVDSTLKIQPAELGDSAVYLCASSLGQGTYNEQFFGPGTRLTVL.

The chain links TRBV15 to TRBJ1-4; 7 nucleotides line up with TRBD1. V lost 0 bases and J lost 0; bases outside the gene matches: 7. CDR1 and CDR2 (germline): LNHNV, YYDKDF (reference sequence). The CDR3 is made up of 18 amino acids. Here the CDR3 DNA reads TGTGCCACCAGCAGAGAACTCGGAGGGACAGCAACTAATGAAAAACTGTTTTTT. This codes for CATSRELGGTATNEKLFF.

The J gene is TRBJ2-5, the V gene TRBV2, with 7 bases aligning to TRBD1. V dropped 2 bases and J dropped 5; count of bases not matched to a gene: 11. The germline V gene encodes CDR1 SNHLY and CDR2 FYNNEI. The length of the CDR3 is 16 residues. This CDR3 reads CASSEQGDSYRETQYF. CDR3 bases: TGTGCCAGCAGTGAACAGGGGGACAGCTATCGGGAGACCCAGTACTTC. Supplemented by reference TRBV2 and TRBJ2-5, the full variable domain reads EPEVTQTPSHQVTQMGQEVILRCVPISNHLYFYWYRQILGQKVEFLVSFYNNEISEKSEIFDDQFSVERPDGSNFTLKIRSTKLEDSAMYFCASSEQGDSYRETQYFGPGTRLLVL.

The rearrangement links TRBV27 to TRBJ2-5, with D possibly TRBD1 on 6 matching bases. The CDR3 contains 13 residues. Looked up from germline, CDR1 is MNHEY and CDR2 is SMNVEV (reference sequence). Trimming removed 6 bases from V and 5 bases from J, with 13 bases in between. The chain's CDR3 is CASSLGQRETQYF. CDR3 DNA sequence: TGTGCCAGCAGCTTGGGACAACGGGAGACCCAGTACTTC.

This clone has a handful of counts. The rearrangement uses TRBV29-1 and TRBJ1-4; no definite D call. V shed 3 bases and J shed 5 bases, with 10 bases lying between them. Looked up from germline, CDR1 is SQVTM and CDR2 is ANQGSEA. The CDR3 consists of 13 residues. CDR3 DNA: TGCAGCGTTGAGGCAGAGACAAATGAAAAACTGTTTTTT. Translated, it gives CSVEAETNEKLFF.

DNA for the CDR3: TGTGCCAGCAGTTATCTCCCCGGACAGGGAAAAAATCAGCCCCAGCATTTT. It specifies CASSYLPGQGKNQPQHF. The rearrangement links TRBV28 to TRBJ1-5; TRBD1 aligns across 8 bases. CDR1 is MDHEN, CDR2 SYDVKM, per germline. V lost 4 bases and J lost 4; bases outside the gene matches: 12. The CDR3 extends over 17 amino acids.

This clone has a single count. The genes are TRBV5-6 and TRBJ1-2, with 8 bases matching TRBD1. V gave up 2 bases and J gave up 3 bases; unmatched junction bases: 3. The CDR3 totals 14 residues. CDR1 is SGHDT, CDR2 YYEEEE, per germline. This chain's CDR3 is CASSLGQGDYGYTF. Here the CDR3 DNA reads TGTGCCAGCAGCTTAGGACAGGGCGACTATGGCTACACCTTC.